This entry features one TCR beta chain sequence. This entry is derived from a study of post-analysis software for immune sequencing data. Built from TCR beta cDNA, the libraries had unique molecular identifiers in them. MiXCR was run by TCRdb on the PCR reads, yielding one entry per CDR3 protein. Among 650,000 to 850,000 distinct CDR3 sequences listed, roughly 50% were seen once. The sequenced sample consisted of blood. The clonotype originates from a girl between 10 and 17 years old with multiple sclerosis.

The CDR3 sequence: CASSVGAGSSYNEQFF. CDR3 nucleotide sequence: TGTGCCAGCAGCGTAGGGGCGGGCAGCTCCTACAATGAGCAGTTCTTC. The rearrangement joins TRBV7-9 to TRBJ2-1; D is tentatively TRBD1 or TRBD2 (5 bases each). The CDR3 is made up of 16 amino acids. Germline V CDR1 and CDR2: SEHNR, FQNEAQ (reference sequence). V lost 5 bases and J 0 bases, leaving 14 bases between the germline ends. The complete variable domain, with remaining parts taken from reference TRBV7-9 and TRBJ2-1, reads DTGVSQNPRHKITKRGQNVTFRCDPISEHNRLYWYRQTLGQGPEFLTYFQNEAQLEKSRLLSDRFSAERPKGSFSTLEIQRTEQGDSAMYLCASSVGAGSSYNEQFFGPGTRLTVL.